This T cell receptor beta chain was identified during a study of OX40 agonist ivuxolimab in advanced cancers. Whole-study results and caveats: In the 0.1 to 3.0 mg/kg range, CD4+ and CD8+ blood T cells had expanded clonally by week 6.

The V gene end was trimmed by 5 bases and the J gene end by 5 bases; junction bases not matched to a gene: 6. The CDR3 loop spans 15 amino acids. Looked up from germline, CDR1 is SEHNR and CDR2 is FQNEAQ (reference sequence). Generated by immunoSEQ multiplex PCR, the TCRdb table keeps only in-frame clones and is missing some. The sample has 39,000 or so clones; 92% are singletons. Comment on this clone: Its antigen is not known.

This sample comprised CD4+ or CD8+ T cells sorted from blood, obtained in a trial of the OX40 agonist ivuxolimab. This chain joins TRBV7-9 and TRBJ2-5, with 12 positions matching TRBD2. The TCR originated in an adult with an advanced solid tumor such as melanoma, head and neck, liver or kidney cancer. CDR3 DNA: TGTGCCAGCAGCGCCCAACTAGCGGGAGGTGAGACCCAGTACTTC. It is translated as CASSAQLAGGETQYF. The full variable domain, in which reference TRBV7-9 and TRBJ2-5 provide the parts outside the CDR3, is DTGVSQNPRHKITKRGQNVTFRCDPISEHNRLYWYRQTLGQGPEFLTYFQNEAQLEKSRLLSDRFSAERPKGSFSTLEIQRTEQGDSAMYLCASSAQLAGGETQYFGPGTRLLVL.